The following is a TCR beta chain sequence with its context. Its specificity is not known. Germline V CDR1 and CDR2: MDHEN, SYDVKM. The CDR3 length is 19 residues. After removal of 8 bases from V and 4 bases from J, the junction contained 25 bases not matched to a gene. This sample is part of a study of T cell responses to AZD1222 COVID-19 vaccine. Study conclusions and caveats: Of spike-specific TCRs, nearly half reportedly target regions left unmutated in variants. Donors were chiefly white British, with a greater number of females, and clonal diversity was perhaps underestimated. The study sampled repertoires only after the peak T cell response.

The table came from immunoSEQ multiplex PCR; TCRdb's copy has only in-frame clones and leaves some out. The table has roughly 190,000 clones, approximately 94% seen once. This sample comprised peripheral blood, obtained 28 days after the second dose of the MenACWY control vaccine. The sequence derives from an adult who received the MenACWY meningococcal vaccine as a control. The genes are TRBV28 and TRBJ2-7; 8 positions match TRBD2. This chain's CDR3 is CASDGGRLAGPERQYEQYF. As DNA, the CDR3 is TGTGCCAGCGACGGAGGGCGGCTAGCGGGTCCTGAAAGGCAGTACGAGCAGTACTTC. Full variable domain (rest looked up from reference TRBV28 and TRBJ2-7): DVKVTQSSRYLVKRTGEKVFLECVQDMDHENMFWYRQDPGLGLRLIYFSYDVKMKEKGDIPEGYSVSREKKERFSLILESASTNQTSMYLCASDGGRLAGPERQYEQYFGPGTRLTVT.